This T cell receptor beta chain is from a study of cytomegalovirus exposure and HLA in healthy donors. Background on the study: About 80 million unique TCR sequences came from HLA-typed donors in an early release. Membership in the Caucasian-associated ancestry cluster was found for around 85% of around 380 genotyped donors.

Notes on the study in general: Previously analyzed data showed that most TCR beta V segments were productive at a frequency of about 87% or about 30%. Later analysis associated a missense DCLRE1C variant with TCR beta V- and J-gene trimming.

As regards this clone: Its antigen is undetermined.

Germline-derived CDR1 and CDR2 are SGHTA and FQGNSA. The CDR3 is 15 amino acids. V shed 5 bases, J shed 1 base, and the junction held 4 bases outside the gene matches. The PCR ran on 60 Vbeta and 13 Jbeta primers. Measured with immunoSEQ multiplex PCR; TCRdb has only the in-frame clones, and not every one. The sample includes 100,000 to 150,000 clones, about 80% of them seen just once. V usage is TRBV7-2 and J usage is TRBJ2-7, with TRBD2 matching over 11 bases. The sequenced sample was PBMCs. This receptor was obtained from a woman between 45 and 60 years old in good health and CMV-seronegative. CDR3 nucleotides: TGTGCCAGCAGCGAAACTAGCGGGAGTTCCTACGAGCAGTACTTC. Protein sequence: CASSETSGSSYEQYF.